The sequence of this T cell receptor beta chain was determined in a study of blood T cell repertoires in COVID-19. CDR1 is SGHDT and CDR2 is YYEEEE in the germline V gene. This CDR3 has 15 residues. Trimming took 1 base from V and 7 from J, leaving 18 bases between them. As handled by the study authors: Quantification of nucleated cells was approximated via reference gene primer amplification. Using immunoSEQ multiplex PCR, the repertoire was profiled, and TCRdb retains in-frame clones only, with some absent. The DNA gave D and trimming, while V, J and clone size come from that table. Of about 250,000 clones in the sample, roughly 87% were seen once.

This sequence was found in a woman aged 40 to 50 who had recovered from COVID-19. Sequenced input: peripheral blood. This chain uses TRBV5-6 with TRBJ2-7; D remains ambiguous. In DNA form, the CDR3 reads TGTGCCAGCAGCTTGATGCAGCGCCGAATTCGGGAGCAGTACGTC. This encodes CASSLMQRRIREQYV.